This TCR beta chain is drawn from a study of shared clonotypes between healthy human individuals. The CDR3 spans 12 residues. Profiled with immunoSEQ multiplex PCR; TCRdb holds only in-frame clones, not every one. The table records about 530,000 clones, about 79% of them present only once. As concerns this clone: The junction and the germline gene differ at one end; a read error may be behind it.

The chain uses TRBV5-3 and TRBJ2-7; D gene uncertain. TRBV5-3 is identified as an open reading frame with a role that is uncertain. This TCR was sampled from a woman aged 40 to 50 in good health. Some clones in this sample may be carry-over from other donors' samples. The sequenced sample consisted of PBMCs. In DNA form, the CDR3 reads TGTGCCAGCAGCTTGAGGAGCTACGAGCAGTACTTC. Translating gives CASSLRSYEQYF.